This paragraph covers one T cell receptor (beta chain) sequence. Its antigen is not identified. The data belong to a study of shared clonotypes between healthy human individuals. On the study more broadly: Per donor, three plates held CD4 naive cells, three held CD4 memory, two held CD8 naive and one held CD8 memory. Study-wide results and caveats: Only blood samples were collected, and tissue repertoires likely differ. Naive subsets tended to show greater estimated richness than memory subsets. Represented diversity, genetic and exposure-history alike, was limited by few donors.

Repertoires were generated with immunoSEQ multiplex PCR, while TCRdb's copy carries only in-frame clones and drops some. The sample has hundreds of thousands of clones; around 92% are singletons. CD45RO-negative CD8 cells positively selected for CCR7 made up the naive population, which excluded terminally differentiated effector memory CD45RA+ cells. Per the germline V gene, CDR1 is SGHRS and CDR2 is YFSETQ. Trimming removed 3 bases at V and 3 bases at J, with 9 bases between. The CDR3 has 13 amino acids. The genes are TRBV5-1 and TRBJ2-5; D is undetermined. This TCR derives from a man younger than 45 in good health. Sequenced sample: naive CD8+ T cells sorted from blood. Written as DNA, the CDR3 is TGCGCCAGCAGCTCCCCGGATGAAGAGACCCAGTACTTC. Amino acids: CASSSPDEETQYF. Looking up the rest from reference TRBV5-1 and TRBJ2-5 gives the full variable domain: KAGVTQTPRYLIKTRGQQVTLSCSPISGHRSVSWYQQTPGQGLQFLFEYFSETQRNKGNFPGRFSGRQFSNSRSEMNVSTLELGDSALYLCASSSPDEETQYFGPGTRLLVL.